The sequence of this T cell receptor (beta chain) was determined in a study of tumor and adjacent non-tumor tissue in lung cancer. Study at large: The patients, approximately 9 men and roughly 5 women, were roughly 30 to 85 with stage I to III disease. Each sample yielded a few million productive TCRbeta reads on average. General study findings and limits: Top 100 clones took a larger repertoire share in normal lung. Higher tumor TCR diversity was associated with shorter survival.

The library came from three nested PCR rounds adapted from ARM-PCR protocols. TCRdb processed the multiplex PCR reads anew with MiXCR; each CDR3 protein has one entry. The data contain under 150,000 distinct CDR3 sequences, about 71% of them singletons. RNA was extracted from bulk tissue without any cell sorting. This CDR3 has 16 amino acids. Trimming cost V 0 bases and J 4 bases, with 13 bases left between them. Germline loops: CDR1 DFQATT, CDR2 SNEGSKA (reference sequence). Concerning this clonotype: The antigen is undetermined.

Sequences were obtained from lung tumor tissue. This clonotype originated in a man aged 55 to 70 with small cell lung cancer. The chain employs TRBV20-1 and TRBJ1-6; no definite D call. CDR3 sequence: CSARDPRDSYNSPLHF. The DNA of the CDR3 is TGCAGTGCTAGAGATCCAAGAGACTCTTATAATTCACCCCTCCACTTT.